This T cell receptor (beta chain) was obtained from a study of patients and donors after allogeneic stem cell transplantation. One entry per CDR3 protein results from TCRdb running MiXCR on the RT-PCR reads. This table holds roughly 880,000 distinct CDR3 sequences, about 20% found once. V lost 0 bases and J lost 2, with 13 bases in between. This CDR3 contains 16 residues. Germline V gene data show CDR1 as LGHNA and CDR2 as YNFKEQ. This TCR came from a human donor who was either an allogeneic HSCT recipient or a stem cell or donor lymphocyte infusion donor (not recorded which). It is not recorded whose cells these are; they may come from a transplant donor. The genes are TRBV4-2 and TRBJ1-2; D is possibly TRBD1 (6 bases). Sample: blood, either unsorted or a sorted T cell fraction (not recorded which). CDR3 nucleotides: TGTGCCAGCAGCCAAGATGCGAGGGGGTCCAACTATGGCTACACCTTC. Translated, it gives CASSQDARGSNYGYTF.